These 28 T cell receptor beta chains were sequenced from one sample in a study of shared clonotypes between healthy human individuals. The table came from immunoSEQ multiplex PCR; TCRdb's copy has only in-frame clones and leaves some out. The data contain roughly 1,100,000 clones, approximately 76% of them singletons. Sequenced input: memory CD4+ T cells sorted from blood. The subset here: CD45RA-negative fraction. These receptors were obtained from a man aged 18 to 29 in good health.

The DNA for the CDR3 is TGTGCCAGCAGCTTTGTATCTGGGGCCAACGTCCTGACTTTC. Protein product: CASSFVSGANVLTF. The chain uses TRBV5-6 and TRBJ2-6, with D unresolved. The CDR3 is made up of 14 amino acids. Trimming pared 2 bases from V and 1 base from J, leaving 4 bases between. The germline V gene has CDR1 SGHDT and CDR2 YYEEEE. The full variable domain, with the rest looked up from reference TRBV5-6 and TRBJ2-6, is DAGVTQSPTHLIKTRGQQVTLRCSPKSGHDTVSWYQQALGQGPQFIFQYYEEEERQRGNFPDRFSGHQFPNYSSELNVNALLLGDSALYLCASSFVSGANVLTFGAGSRLTVL.

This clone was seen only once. CDR3 sequence (DNA): TGTGCCAGTAGTAAGAACAACCCACTAGCGAGTGAGCAGTTCTTC. Protein sequence: CASSKNNPLASEQFF. The chain has TRBV19 and TRBJ2-1; 7 positions match TRBD2. The CDR3 length is 15 residues. The germline V gene encodes CDR1 LNHDA and CDR2 SQIVND (reference sequence). The trim removed 4 bases at V and 9 bases at J, leaving 12 bases unmatched.

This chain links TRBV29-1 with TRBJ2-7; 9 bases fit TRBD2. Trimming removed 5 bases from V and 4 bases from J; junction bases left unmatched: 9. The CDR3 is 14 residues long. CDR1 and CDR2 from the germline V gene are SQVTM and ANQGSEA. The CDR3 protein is CSVHEGGRVYEQYF. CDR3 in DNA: TGCAGCGTTCATGAGGGCGGGAGGGTGTACGAGCAGTACTTC.

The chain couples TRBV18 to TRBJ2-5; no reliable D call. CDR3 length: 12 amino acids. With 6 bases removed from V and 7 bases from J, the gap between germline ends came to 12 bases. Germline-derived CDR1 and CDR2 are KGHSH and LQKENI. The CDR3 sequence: CASSHDPWTQYF. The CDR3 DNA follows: TGTGCCAGCTCTCATGACCCTTGGACCCAGTACTTC. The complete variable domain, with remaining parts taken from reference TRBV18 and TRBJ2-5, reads NAGVMQNPRHLVRRRGQEARLRCSPMKGHSHVYWYRQLPEEGLKFMVYLQKENIIDESGMPKERFSAEFPKEGPSILRIQQVVRGDSAAYFCASSHDPWTQYFGPGTRLLVL.

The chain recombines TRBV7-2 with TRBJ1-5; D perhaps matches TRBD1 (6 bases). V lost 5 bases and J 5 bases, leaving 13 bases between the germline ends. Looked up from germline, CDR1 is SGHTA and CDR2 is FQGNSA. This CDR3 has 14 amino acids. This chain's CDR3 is CASSRGGSDQPQHF. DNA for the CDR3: TGTGCCAGCAGCCGAGGGGGAAGCGATCAGCCCCAGCATTTT.

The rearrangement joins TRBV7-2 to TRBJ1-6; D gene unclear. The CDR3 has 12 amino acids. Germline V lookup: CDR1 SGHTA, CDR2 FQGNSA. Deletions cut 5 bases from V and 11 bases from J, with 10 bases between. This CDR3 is CASSRGGTPLHF. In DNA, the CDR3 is TGTGCCAGCAGCCGAGGCGGTACACCCCTCCACTTT.

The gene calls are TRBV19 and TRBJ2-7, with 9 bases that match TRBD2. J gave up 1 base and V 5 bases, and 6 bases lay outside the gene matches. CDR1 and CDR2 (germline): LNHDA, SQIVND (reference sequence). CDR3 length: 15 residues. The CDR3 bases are TGTGCCAGTAGTCCCCAGGCGGGGGGGTCCTACGAGCAGTACTTC. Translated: CASSPQAGGSYEQYF.

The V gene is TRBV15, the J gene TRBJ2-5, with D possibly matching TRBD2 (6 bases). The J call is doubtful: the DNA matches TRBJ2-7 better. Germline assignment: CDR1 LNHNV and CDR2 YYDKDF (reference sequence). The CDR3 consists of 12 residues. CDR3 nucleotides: TGTGCCACCAGCAGGGGACTCGGCGAGCAGTACTTC. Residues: CATSRGLGEQYF.

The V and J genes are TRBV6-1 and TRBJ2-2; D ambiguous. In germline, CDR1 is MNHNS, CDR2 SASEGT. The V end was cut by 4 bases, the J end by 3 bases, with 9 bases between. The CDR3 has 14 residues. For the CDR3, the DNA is TGTGCCAGCAGTGTCGAACTGTACACCGGGGAGCTGTTTTTT. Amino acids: CASSVELYTGELFF.

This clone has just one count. The chain's CDR3 is CASSAELARDTGELFF. In DNA, the CDR3 is TGTGCCAGCAGTGCCGAACTAGCTCGGGACACCGGGGAGCTGTTTTTT. V is TRBV6-4 and J is TRBJ2-2; possible D gene TRBD2, 6 bases. CDR3 size: 16 residues. Trimming cost V 4 bases and J 3 bases, with 15 bases left between them. CDR1 MRHNA and CDR2 SNTAGT come from the germline V gene.

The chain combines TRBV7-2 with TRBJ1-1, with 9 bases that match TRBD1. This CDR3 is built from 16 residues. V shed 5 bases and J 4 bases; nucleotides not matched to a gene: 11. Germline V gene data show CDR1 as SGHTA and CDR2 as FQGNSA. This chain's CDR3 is CASSRGTGTGLTEAFF. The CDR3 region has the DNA TGTGCCAGCAGCCGTGGGACCGGGACAGGGCTCACTGAAGCTTTCTTT. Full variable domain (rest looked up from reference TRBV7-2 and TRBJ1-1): GAGVSQSPSNKVTEKGKDVELRCDPISGHTALYWYRQSLGQGLEFLIYFQGNSAPDKSGLPSDRFSAERTGGSVSTLTIQRTQQEDSAVYLCASSRGTGTGLTEAFFGQGTRLTVV.

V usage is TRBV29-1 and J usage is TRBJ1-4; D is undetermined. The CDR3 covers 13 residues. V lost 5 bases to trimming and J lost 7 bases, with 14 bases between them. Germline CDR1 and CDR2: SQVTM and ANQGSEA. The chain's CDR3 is CSVPLGLGEKLFF. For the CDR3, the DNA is TGCAGCGTTCCCCTCGGACTAGGTGAAAAACTGTTTTTT.

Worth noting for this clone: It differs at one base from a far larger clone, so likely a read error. The CDR3 sequence is CASSPRKGPTRTDTQCF. DNA of the CDR3: TGCGCCAGCAGCCCCCGAAAGGGCCCTACCCGCACAGATACGCAGTGTTTT. V usage is TRBV5-4 and J usage is TRBJ2-3, with D hard to call. The CDR3 runs to 17 residues. The germline V gene has CDR1 SGHNT and CDR2 YYREEE (reference sequence).

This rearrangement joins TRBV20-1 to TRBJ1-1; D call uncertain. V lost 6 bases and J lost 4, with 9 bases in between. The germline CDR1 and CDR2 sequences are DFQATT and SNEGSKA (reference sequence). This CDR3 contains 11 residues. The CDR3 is CSAPSITEAFF. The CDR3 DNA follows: TGCAGTGCCCCTTCGATCACTGAAGCTTTCTTT.

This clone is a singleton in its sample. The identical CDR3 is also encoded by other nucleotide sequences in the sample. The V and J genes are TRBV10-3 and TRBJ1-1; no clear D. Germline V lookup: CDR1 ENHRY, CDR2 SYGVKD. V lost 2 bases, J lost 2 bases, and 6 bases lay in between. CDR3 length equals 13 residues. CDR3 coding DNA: TGTGCCATCAGTGAGGGGGTAAACACTGAAGCTTTCTTT. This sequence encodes CAISEGVNTEAFF.

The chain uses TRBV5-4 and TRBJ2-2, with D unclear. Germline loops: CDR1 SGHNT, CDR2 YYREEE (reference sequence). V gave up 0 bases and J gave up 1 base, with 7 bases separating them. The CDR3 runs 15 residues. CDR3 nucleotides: TGTGCCAGCAGCTTGGGGCAGGAGAACACCGGGGAGCTGTTTTTT. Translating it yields CASSLGQENTGELFF.

CDR3 sequence (DNA): TGTGCCAGCAGTCCGGGTGCGGTGAAGAACACTGAAGCTTTCTTT. This gives the protein CASSPGAVKNTEAFF. The V and J genes are TRBV27 and TRBJ1-1; D uncertain. This CDR3 has 15 residues. The V end was cut by 5 bases, the J end by 1 base, with 14 bases between. Germline V gene data show CDR1 as MNHEY and CDR2 as SMNVEV (reference sequence).

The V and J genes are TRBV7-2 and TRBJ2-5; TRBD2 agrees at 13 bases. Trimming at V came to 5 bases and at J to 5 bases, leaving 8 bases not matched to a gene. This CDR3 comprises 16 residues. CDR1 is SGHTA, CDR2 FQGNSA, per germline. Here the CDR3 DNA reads TGTGCCAGCAGCCCCTGGACTAGCGGGAGTGGGGAGACCCAGTACTTC. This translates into CASSPWTSGSGETQYF.

In DNA form, the CDR3 reads TGTGCCAGCAGGGGAACGGGACAGGGAATAATTGGGGACGAAAAACTGTTTTTT. As protein: CASRGTGQGIIGDEKLFF. V gene TRBV28 combines with J gene TRBJ1-4; 9 bases map to TRBD1. Germline V gene data show CDR1 as MDHEN and CDR2 as SYDVKM. The CDR3 contains 18 residues. Losses at the gene ends were 6 bases for V and 8 bases for J; bases not matched to a gene: 19.

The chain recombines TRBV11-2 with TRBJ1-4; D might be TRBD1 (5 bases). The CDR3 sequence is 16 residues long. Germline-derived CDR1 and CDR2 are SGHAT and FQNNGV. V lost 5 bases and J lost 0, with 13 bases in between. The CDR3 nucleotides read TGTGCCAGCAGCCTCTCGTGGGGGGCAACTAATGAAAAACTGTTTTTT. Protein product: CASSLSWGATNEKLFF.

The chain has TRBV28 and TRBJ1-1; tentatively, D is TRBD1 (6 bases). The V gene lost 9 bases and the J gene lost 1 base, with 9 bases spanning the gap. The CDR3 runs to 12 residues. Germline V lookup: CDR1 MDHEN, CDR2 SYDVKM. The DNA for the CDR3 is TGTGCCAGTCGGACAGCGAACACTGAAGCTTTCTTT. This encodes CASRTANTEAFF. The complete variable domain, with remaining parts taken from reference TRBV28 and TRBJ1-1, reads DVKVTQSSRYLVKRTGEKVFLECVQDMDHENMFWYRQDPGLGLRLIYFSYDVKMKEKGDIPEGYSVSREKKERFSLILESASTNQTSMYLCASRTANTEAFFGQGTRLTVV.

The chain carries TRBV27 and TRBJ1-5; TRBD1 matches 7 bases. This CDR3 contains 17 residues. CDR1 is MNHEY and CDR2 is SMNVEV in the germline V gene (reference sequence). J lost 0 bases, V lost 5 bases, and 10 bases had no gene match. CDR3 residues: CASSPRQGENSNQPQHF. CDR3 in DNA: TGTGCCAGCAGTCCCAGACAGGGAGAAAATAGCAATCAGCCCCAGCATTTT.

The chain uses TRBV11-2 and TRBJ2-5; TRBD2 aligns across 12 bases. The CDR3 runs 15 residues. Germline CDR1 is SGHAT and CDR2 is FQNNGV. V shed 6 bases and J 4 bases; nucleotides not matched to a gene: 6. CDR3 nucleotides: TGTGCCAGCAGTTCTAGCGGGAGGGCCGGAGAGACCCAGTACTTC. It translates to CASSSSGRAGETQYF.

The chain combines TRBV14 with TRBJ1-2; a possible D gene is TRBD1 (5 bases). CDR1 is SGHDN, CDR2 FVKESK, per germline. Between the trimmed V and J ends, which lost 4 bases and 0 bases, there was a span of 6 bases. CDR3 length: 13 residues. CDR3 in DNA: TGTGCCAGCAGCCTGGGACCTAACTATGGCTACACCTTC. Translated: CASSLGPNYGYTF.

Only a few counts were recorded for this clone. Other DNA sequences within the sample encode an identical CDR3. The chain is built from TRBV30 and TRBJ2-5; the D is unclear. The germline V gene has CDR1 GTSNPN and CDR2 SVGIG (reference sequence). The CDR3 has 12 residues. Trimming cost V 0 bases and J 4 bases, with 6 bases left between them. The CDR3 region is CAWSVLGETQYF. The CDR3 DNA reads TGTGCCTGGAGTGTACTGGGAGAGACCCAGTACTTC.

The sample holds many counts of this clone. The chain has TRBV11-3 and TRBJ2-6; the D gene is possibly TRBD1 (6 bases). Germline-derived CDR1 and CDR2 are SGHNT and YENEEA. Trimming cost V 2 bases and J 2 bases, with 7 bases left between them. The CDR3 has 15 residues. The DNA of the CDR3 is TGTGCCAGCAGCTTAACAGGGACTGGGGCCAACGTCCTGACTTTC. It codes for CASSLTGTGANVLTF.

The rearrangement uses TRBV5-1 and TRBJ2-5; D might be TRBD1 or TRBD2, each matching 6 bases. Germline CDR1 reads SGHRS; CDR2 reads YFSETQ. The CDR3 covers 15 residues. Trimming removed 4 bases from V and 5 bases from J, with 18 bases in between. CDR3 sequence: CASSILSQGGETQYF. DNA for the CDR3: TGCGCCAGCAGCATCCTCTCGCAAGGGGGGGAGACCCAGTACTTC.

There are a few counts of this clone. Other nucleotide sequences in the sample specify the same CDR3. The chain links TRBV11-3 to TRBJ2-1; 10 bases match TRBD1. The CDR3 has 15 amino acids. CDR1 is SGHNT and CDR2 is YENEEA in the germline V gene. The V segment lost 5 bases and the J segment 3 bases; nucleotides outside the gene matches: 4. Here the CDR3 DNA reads TGTGCCAGCAGCCTAGGACAGGGGGTCTACAATGAGCAGTTCTTC. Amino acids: CASSLGQGVYNEQFF.